The clone carrying this T cell receptor beta chain was observed a few times. Germline assignment: CDR1 SGHRS and CDR2 YFSETQ. Germline trimming cut 4 bases from V and 4 bases from J; bases unmatched to any gene: 7. The CDR3 consists of 15 residues. One entry per CDR3 protein, called by TCRdb with MiXCR from the 5' RACE reads. The sample records around 480,000 distinct CDR3 sequences, 14% being singletons. The sample originates from a study of identical twins. These data were also reused for a study on yellow fever vaccine responses in identical twins.

Source material: CD4+ T cells sorted from blood. This sequence joins TRBV5-1 and TRBJ2-7, with 11 bases matching TRBD1. This receptor was taken from a young woman in good health. Here the CDR3 DNA reads TGCGCCAGCAGCCCAACCCGGGACAGGGGGTACGAGCAGTACTTC. Amino acid sequence: CASSPTRDRGYEQYF. Supplemented by reference TRBV5-1 and TRBJ2-7, the full variable domain reads KAGVTQTPRYLIKTRGQQVTLSCSPISGHRSVSWYQQTPGQGLQFLFEYFSETQRNKGNFPGRFSGRQFSNSRSEMNVSTLELGDSALYLCASSPTRDRGYEQYFGPGTRLTVT.